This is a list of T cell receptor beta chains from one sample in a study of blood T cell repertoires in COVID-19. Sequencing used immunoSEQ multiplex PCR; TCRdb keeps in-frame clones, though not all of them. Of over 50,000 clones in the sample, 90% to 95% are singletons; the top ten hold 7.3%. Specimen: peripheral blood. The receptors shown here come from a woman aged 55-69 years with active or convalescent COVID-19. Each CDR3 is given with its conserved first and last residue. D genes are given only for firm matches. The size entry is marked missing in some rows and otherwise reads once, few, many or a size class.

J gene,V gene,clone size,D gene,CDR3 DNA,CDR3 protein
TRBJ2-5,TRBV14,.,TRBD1,TGTGCCAGCAGCCAAGAACAACAGGGGGGCCAGGAGACCCAGTACTTC,CASSQEQQGGQETQYF
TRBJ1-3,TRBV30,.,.,TGTGCCTGGAGGCCTTACTCTACGGCTGGAAACACCATATATTTT,CAWRPYSTAGNTIYF
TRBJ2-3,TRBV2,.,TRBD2,TGTGCCAGCAGTGATCTAGCGGCGAGCACAGATACGCAGTATTTT,CASSDLAASTDTQYF
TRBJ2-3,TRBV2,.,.,TGTGCCAGTTCCATAGTGGGGGGGGCAAGTAGGACAGATACGCAGTATTTT,CASSIVGGASRTDTQYF
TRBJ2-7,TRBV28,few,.,TGTGCCAGCAGTTTAGGGAGGACCTACGAGCAGTACTTC,CASSLGRTYEQYF
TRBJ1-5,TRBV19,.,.,TGTGCCAGTAGTATAGCAGTGCCCCAGCCCCAGCATTTT,CASSIAVPQPQHF
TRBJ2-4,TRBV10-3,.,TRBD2,TGTGCCATCAGTGAGAGGGTAGCGGGAGTCATTCAGTACTTC,CAISERVAGVIQYF
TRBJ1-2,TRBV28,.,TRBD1,TGTGCCAGCAGTTTGAGGGGGCAAGGCTACACCTTC,CASSLRGQGYTF
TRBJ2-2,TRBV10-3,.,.,TGTGCCATCAGTGAGTCCGGTAGCGTCAACACCGGGGAGCTGTTTTTT,CAISESGSVNTGELFF
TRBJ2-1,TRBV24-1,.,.,TGTGCCACCAGTGATCCTGGAGGGGGCGCCTACAATGAGCAGTTCTTC,CATSDPGGGAYNEQFF
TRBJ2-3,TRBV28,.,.,TGTGCCAGCAGTTGGCGGGGGCCTAGCACAGATACGCAGTATTTT,CASSWRGPSTDTQYF
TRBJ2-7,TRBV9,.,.,TGTGCCAGCAGCGCCCGACAGTCCTACGAGCAGTACTTC,CASSARQSYEQYF
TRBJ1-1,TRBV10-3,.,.,TGTGCCATCAGTCCCCAACAGGCCTCGGGTTACACTGAAGCTTTCTTT,CAISPQQASGYTEAFF
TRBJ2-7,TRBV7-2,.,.,TGTGCCAGCAGCTTAGGGGCAGCCTCCTACGAGCAGTACTTC,CASSLGAASYEQYF
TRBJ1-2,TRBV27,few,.,TGTGCCAGCAGTTTGTCCCTCGGGTTCCTCTATGGCTACACCTTC,CASSLSLGFLYGYTF
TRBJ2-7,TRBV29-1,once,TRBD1,TGCAGCGTTGGGACAGGACATGACTACGAGCAGTACTTC,CSVGTGHDYEQYF
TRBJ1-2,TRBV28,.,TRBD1,TGTGCCACCCAGACAGGGCTTGTGGATGGCTACACCTTC,CATQTGLVDGYTF
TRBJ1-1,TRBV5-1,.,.,TGCGCCAGCAGCTTGGCGATCCAGGGGAACACTGAAGCTTTCTTT,CASSLAIQGNTEAFF
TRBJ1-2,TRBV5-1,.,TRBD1,TGCGCCAGCAGCAGGTCCGGACAGGGGGAGACGGGCTACACCTTC,CASSRSGQGETGYTF
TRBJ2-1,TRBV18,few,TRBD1,TGTGCCAGCTCATCACGCCTTTCCGGGACAGGGAATCGCAATGAGCAGTTCTTC,CASSSRLSGTGNRNEQFF
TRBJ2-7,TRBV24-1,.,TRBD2,TGTGCCACCAGTGAGTATACCCTAGGACGAGCGGGGCCCGCCTACGAGCAGTACTTC,CATSEYTLGRAGPAYEQYF
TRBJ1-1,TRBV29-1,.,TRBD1,TGCAGCGTCGGGGGACCAGGGGGTCTGCAAGCTTTCTTT,CSVGGPGGLQAFF
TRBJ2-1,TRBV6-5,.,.,TGTGCCAGCAATGCGGGCCGCTCCTACAATGAGCAGTTCTTC,CASNAGRSYNEQFF
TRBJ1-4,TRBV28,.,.,TGTGCCAGCAGTTTAATTCGGGTGAATGAAAAACTGTTTTTT,CASSLIRVNEKLFF
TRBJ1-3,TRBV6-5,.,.,TGTGCCAGTCGACAGGCTGGAAACACCATATATTTT,CASRQAGNTIYF
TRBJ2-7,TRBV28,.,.,TGTGCCAGCAGACAGTCCGCCCGCGAGCAGTACTTC,CASRQSAREQYF
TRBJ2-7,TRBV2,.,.,TGTGCCAGCAGCCTACAGGGTTATACCGTTTACGAGCAGTACTTC,CASSLQGYTVYEQYF
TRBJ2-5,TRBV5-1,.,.,TGCGCCAGCAGCTTTACCCCAGGGGAGACCCAGTACTTC,CASSFTPGETQYF
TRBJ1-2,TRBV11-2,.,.,TGTGCCAGCAGCTTAGTTAACGGGGTTGGCGGCTACACCTTC,CASSLVNGVGGYTF
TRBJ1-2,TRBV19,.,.,TGTGCCAGTAGTATCGAACTGCTTAACTATGGCTACACCTTC,CASSIELLNYGYTF
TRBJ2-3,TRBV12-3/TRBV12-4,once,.,TGTGCCAGCAGTTTCCCCCGGGATACGCAGTATTTT,CASSFPRDTQYF
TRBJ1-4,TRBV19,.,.,TGTGCCACCTCCTTAGGGGACCAGGGGGAAAAACTGTTTTTT,CATSLGDQGEKLFF
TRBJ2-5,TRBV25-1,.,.,TGTGCCAGCAGTGACAGGGGAGGGAAGGAAGAGACCCAGTACTTC,CASSDRGGKEETQYF
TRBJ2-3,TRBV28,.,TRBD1,TGTGCCAGCAGTACTCGGGACAGGGTACCAGATACGCAGTATTTT,CASSTRDRVPDTQYF
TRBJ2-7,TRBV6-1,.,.,TGTGCCAGCAGTGAAGCGCTCGGCCTCGTCGGGTACGAGCAGTACTTC,CASSEALGLVGYEQYF
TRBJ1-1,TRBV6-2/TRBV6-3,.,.,TGTGCCAGCAGTTACTCAGGACAAGGGGTACGTGAAGCTTTCTTT,CASSYSGQGVREAFF
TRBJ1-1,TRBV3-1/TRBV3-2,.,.,TGTGCCAGCAGCCAAGGGGCCGCTACTGAAGCTTTCTTT,CASSQGAATEAFF
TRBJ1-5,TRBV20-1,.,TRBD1,TGCAGTGCTAGTATTCCGGGACAGCCGGGGAAACTTAGCAATCAGCCCCAGCATTTT,CSASIPGQPGKLSNQPQHF
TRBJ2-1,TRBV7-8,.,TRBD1,TGTGCCAGCAGCCTATCCGGACAGGGGTTATTCTTC,CASSLSGQGLFF
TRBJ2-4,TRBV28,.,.,TGTGCCAGCACCTTGGGACTAGCCAAAAACATTCAGTACTTC,CASTLGLAKNIQYF
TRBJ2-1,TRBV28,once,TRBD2,TGTGCCAGCAGCTGGACTAGCGGGGTAAATGAGCAGTTCTTC,CASSWTSGVNEQFF
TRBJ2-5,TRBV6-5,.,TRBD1,TGTGCCAGCAGTCCGACAGGGCTCGAAGCCCAGTACTTC,CASSPTGLEAQYF
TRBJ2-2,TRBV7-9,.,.,TGTGCCAGCAGCCCCTCCCGGGTTAGCGGTCCAAACACCGGGGAGCTGTTTTTT,CASSPSRVSGPNTGELFF